These 27 T cell receptor beta chains share one sample of origin, sequenced in a study of human T cells and chemical hapten exposure. TCRdb reprocessed the RACE reads with MiXCR, giving one entry per CDR3 protein. The data show some 51,000 distinct CDR3 sequences, around 9.4% seen once. Time point: pre-sensitization, week 0. Stated treatment: therapeutic diphenylcyclopropenone sensitization with weekly scalp DPC. Sample: whole blood, taken in connection with sensitization to the hapten diphenylcyclopropenone (DPC). These receptors all stem from a woman in her thirties or forties with alopecia areata. Some clones in this sample may be carry-over from other donors' samples.

This clonotype came up many times. V is TRBV20-1 and J is TRBJ2-1, with 12 bases matching TRBD1. The CDR3 is 15 amino acids. CDR1 and CDR2 (germline): DFQATT, SNEGSKA (reference sequence). The V and J ends lost 3 bases and 4 bases, in that order; junction bases with no gene match: 4. The CDR3 here is CSARGTGGFYNEQFF. The CDR3 nucleotides read TGCAGTGCTAGGGGGACAGGGGGCTTTTACAATGAGCAGTTCTTC.

This clonotype occurred many times. The V and J genes are TRBV2 and TRBJ2-7; the match to TRBD1 covers 9 bases. In germline, CDR1 is SNHLY, CDR2 FYNNEI. The trim removed 4 bases at V and 0 bases at J, leaving 4 bases unmatched. This CDR3 contains 15 residues. This chain's CDR3 is CASSGGTGLSYEQYF. CDR3 sequence (DNA): TGTGCCAGCAGTGGCGGGACAGGGCTCTCCTACGAGCAGTACTTC.

This clonotype turned up a few times. The V call is TRBV7-9, the J call TRBJ2-7; TRBD1 matches at 10 bases. The germline CDR1 and CDR2 sequences are SEHNR and FQNEAQ (reference sequence). Germline trimming cut 5 bases from V and 5 bases from J; bases unmatched to any gene: 3. CDR3 length equals 13 residues. The DNA for the CDR3 is TGTGCCAGCAGCCCGGGACAGGGGCACGAGCAGTACTTC. Translating gives CASSPGQGHEQYF.

The chain is built from TRBV24-1 and TRBJ2-1; 7 nucleotides match TRBD2. V trimming: 8 bases; J trimming: 7 bases; junction bases outside the gene matches: 10. This CDR3 is 14 amino acids long. From germline, CDR1 is KGHDR and CDR2 SFDVKD. The DNA of the CDR3 is TGTGCCACCAATACTAGCGCGGCGGTGAATGAGCAGTTCTTC. This encodes CATNTSAAVNEQFF.

This clonotype was observed a handful of times. The genes are TRBV6-2 or TRBV6-3 and TRBJ2-3; D might be TRBD1 or TRBD2, each matching 5 bases. V dropped 2 bases and J dropped 5 bases, with 11 bases sitting between them. CDR1 and CDR2 (germline): MNHEY, SVGEGT. There are 14 residues in the CDR3. The DNA for the CDR3 is TGTGCCAGCAGTTACGTGTCAGGGAGAGATACGCAGTATTTT. Translated: CASSYVSGRDTQYF.

This clonotype was detected a few times. The rearrangement joins TRBV4-1 to TRBJ1-6; TRBD1 aligns across 9 bases. Germline CDR1 is MGHRA and CDR2 is YSYEKL. J was trimmed by 8 bases and V by 0 bases; bases with no gene match: 5. The CDR3 runs 16 residues. Here the CDR3 DNA reads TGCGCCAGCAGCCAAGATGGGACAGGGTGGTATTCACCCCTCCACTTT. It yields the protein CASSQDGTGWYSPLHF.

The sample holds many counts of this clonotype. CDR3 region: CASSLTPGYNEQFF. The CDR3 region has the DNA TGTGCCAGCAGCCTCACCCCGGGGTACAATGAGCAGTTCTTC. The V call is TRBV7-3, the J call TRBJ2-1, with TRBD2 as a possible D gene (5 bases). Trimming removed 5 bases from V and 4 bases from J, with 12 bases in between. Per the germline V gene, CDR1 is SGHTA and CDR2 is FQGTGA. This CDR3 region has 14 residues.

This clonotype was seen many times. The rearrangement joins TRBV4-3 to TRBJ2-5; D is possibly TRBD1 (5 bases). Germline CDR1 is LGHNA and CDR2 is YSLEER. This CDR3 comprises 14 residues. Trimming took 3 bases from V and 4 from J, leaving 12 bases between them. The CDR3: CASSQGRSRETQYF. The DNA for the CDR3 is TGCGCCAGCAGCCAGGGGCGAAGTAGAGAGACCCAGTACTTC.

This clonotype was observed a handful of times. The CDR3 region is CASSPPQGGRSEAFF. CDR3 bases: TGTGCCAGCAGCCCCCCCCAGGGAGGAAGGAGTGAAGCTTTCTTT. V usage is TRBV25-1 and J usage is TRBJ1-1; a weak D match, TRBD1 (5 bases). V was shortened by 6 bases and J by 7 bases, with 21 bases between the two germline ends. The CDR3 loop spans 15 amino acids. CDR1 is MGHDK, CDR2 SYGVNS, per germline. The complete variable domain, with remaining parts taken from reference TRBV25-1 and TRBJ1-1, reads EADIYQTPRYLVIGTGKKITLECSQTMGHDKMYWYQQDPGMELHLIHYSYGVNSTEKGDLSSESTVSRIRTEHFPLTLESARPSHTSQYLCASSPPQGGRSEAFFGQGTRLTVV.

This clonotype was found many times. This chain uses TRBV20-1 with TRBJ1-6; tentatively, D is TRBD1 (6 bases). V gave up 6 bases and J gave up 7 bases, with 22 bases separating them. This CDR3 spans 16 amino acids. The V gene's germline CDR1 is DFQATT and CDR2 SNEGSKA (reference sequence). CDR3 sequence reads: CSARPLEGGNNSPLHF. The CDR3 DNA is TGCAGTGCCCGCCCGCTCGAGGGGGGGAACAATTCACCCCTCCACTTT.

V and J are TRBV6-2 or TRBV6-3 and TRBJ2-7, with D unclear. Looked up from germline, CDR1 is MNHEY and CDR2 is SVGEGT. V dropped 6 bases and J dropped 2 bases, with 17 bases sitting between them. CDR3 length equals 15 residues. The CDR3 region has the DNA TGTGCCAGCAGACGGTCGGGTCCGGTGACCTACGAGCAGTACTTC. This codes for CASRRSGPVTYEQYF.

V usage is TRBV5-8 and J usage is TRBJ1-1; no reliable D call. Per germline, CDR1 SGHTS and CDR2 YDEGEE. With 0 bases removed from V and 5 bases from J, the gap between germline ends came to 8 bases. The CDR3 runs 13 residues. In nucleotides, the CDR3 is TGTGCCAGCAGCTTGGAACGAGAGACTGAAGCTTTCTTT. Protein: CASSLERETEAFF.

This clonotype appeared a few times. The rearrangement joins TRBV6-1 to TRBJ1-1; D gene uncertain. Per the germline V gene, CDR1 is MNHNS and CDR2 is SASEGT. Trimming left V 1 base short and J 3 bases short, with 9 bases between. The CDR3 consists of 14 residues. The CDR3 sequence: CASSEVVRDTEAFF. The CDR3 nucleotides read TGTGCCAGCAGTGAAGTGGTAAGGGACACTGAAGCTTTCTTT.

The V gene is TRBV5-1, the J gene TRBJ1-3, with D possibly TRBD1 on 6 matching bases. Per the germline V gene, CDR1 is SGHRS and CDR2 is YFSETQ. The CDR3 runs 15 residues. Trimming took 0 bases from V and 0 from J, leaving 7 bases between them. CDR3 in DNA: TGCGCCAGCAGCTTGGGGACAGTCTCTGGAAACACCATATATTTT. Encoded protein: CASSLGTVSGNTIYF. The variable domain in full, with the rest retrieved from reference TRBV5-1 and TRBJ1-3, is KAGVTQTPRYLIKTRGQQVTLSCSPISGHRSVSWYQQTPGQGLQFLFEYFSETQRNKGNFPGRFSGRQFSNSRSEMNVSTLELGDSALYLCASSLGTVSGNTIYFGEGSWLTVV.

This clonotype was seen a few times. J is TRBJ2-3 and V is TRBV2; D call uncertain. The V end lost 4 bases, the J end lost 4 bases, and 12 bases lay between the germline ends. The CDR3 totals 14 residues. Germline V CDR1 and CDR2: SNHLY, FYNNEI. This CDR3 reads CASSGHLIADTQYF. DNA of the CDR3: TGTGCCAGCAGTGGACACTTGATAGCAGATACGCAGTATTTT.

At least ten counts were recorded for this clonotype. The V and J genes are TRBV4-1 and TRBJ2-7; D is unresolved. V was shortened by 0 bases and J by 6 bases, with 9 bases between the two germline ends. This CDR3 is 13 amino acids long. Germline CDR1 and CDR2: MGHRA and YSYEKL. The CDR3 region is CASSQDRWFEQYF. The CDR3, as DNA: TGCGCCAGCAGCCAAGACCGTTGGTTCGAGCAGTACTTC.

This clonotype turned up a few times. The V and J genes are TRBV7-6 and TRBJ2-7; 7 bases align to TRBD1. The V segment lost 0 bases and the J segment 6 bases; nucleotides outside the gene matches: 2. Germline loops: CDR1 SGHVS, CDR2 FNYEAQ. The CDR3 is 13 residues long. CDR3 in amino acids: CASSLARGREQYF. The CDR3 nucleotides read TGTGCCAGCAGCTTAGCGAGGGGGCGCGAGCAGTACTTC.

This clonotype appeared many times. The genes are TRBV12-3 or TRBV12-4 and TRBJ1-2; D is uncertain. This CDR3 is built from 13 residues. The V end was cut by 6 bases, the J end by 5 bases, with 13 bases between. The CDR3 DNA is TGTGCCAGCAGCCCCCCTGGGGAATATGGCTACACCTTC. It yields the protein CASSPPGEYGYTF.

The J gene is TRBJ2-1, the V gene TRBV29-1, with TRBD1 matching over 7 bases. Germline assignment: CDR1 SQVTM and CDR2 ANQGSEA. Trimming removed 1 base from V and 0 bases from J; junction bases left unmatched: 3. The CDR3 runs 15 residues. The CDR3 loop reads CSVEGTGASYNEQFF. CDR3 bases: TGCAGCGTTGAAGGGACAGGAGCCTCCTACAATGAGCAGTTCTTC.

At least ten counts were recorded for this clonotype. V usage is TRBV5-1 and J usage is TRBJ2-1; D is undetermined. The CDR3 is 14 amino acids. Trimming pared 2 bases from V and 5 bases from J, leaving 11 bases between. Germline V CDR1 and CDR2: SGHRS, YFSETQ. In DNA, the CDR3 is TGCGCCAGCAGCTTAAACTCCGGGCACAATGAGCAGTTCTTC. This codes for CASSLNSGHNEQFF.

The chain has TRBV4-1 and TRBJ2-7, with 10 bases aligning to TRBD2. The CDR3 totals 12 residues. Germline loops: CDR1 MGHRA, CDR2 YSYEKL. Germline trimming cut 6 bases from V and 12 bases from J; bases unmatched to any gene: 8. CDR3 coding DNA: TGCGCCAGCAGTGAACTAGCGGGGTCGCGGTACTTC. As protein: CASSELAGSRYF.

The rearrangement joins TRBV7-8 to TRBJ1-5; 12 bases are a match to TRBD1. Germline lookup yields CDR1 SGHVS and CDR2 FQNEAQ. This CDR3 contains 16 residues. With 5 bases clipped from V and 6 bases from J, the junction kept 8 bases outside the gene matches. CDR3: CASSPESGQGAQPQHF. The CDR3 coding sequence is TGTGCCAGCAGCCCTGAGTCGGGACAGGGGGCTCAGCCCCAGCATTTT.

In its sample, this clonotype was seen many times. The chain joins TRBV5-4 to TRBJ1-6; TRBD1 is a possible D gene (6 bases). Trimming left V 0 bases short and J 9 bases short, with 10 bases between. CDR3 size: 14 residues. In germline, CDR1 is SGHNT, CDR2 YYREEE (reference sequence). DNA of the CDR3: TGTGCCAGCAGCTTGGCCAGGGGTGGTTCACCCCTCCACTTT. It translates to CASSLARGGSPLHF.

This clonotype turned up a few times. The V call is TRBV7-8, the J call TRBJ2-5, with TRBD2 as a possible D gene (5 bases). V dropped 1 base and J dropped 4 bases, with 10 bases sitting between them. Germline values: CDR1 SGHVS, CDR2 FQNEAQ. The CDR3 spans 14 residues. CDR3 DNA sequence: TGTGCCAGCAGCTTAGTCATGGCGGGAGAGACCCAGTACTTC. It encodes CASSLVMAGETQYF.

Many counts were recorded for this clonotype. The rearrangement joins TRBV6-6 to TRBJ1-4; 12 bases are shared with TRBD1. The junction had 8 bases not matched to a gene; V was cut back by 5 bases and J by 1 base. CDR3 length: 18 residues. Per the germline V gene, CDR1 is MNHNY and CDR2 is SVGAGI (reference sequence). CDR3 region: CASSMTGTGGRTNEKLFF. The CDR3 DNA follows: TGTGCCAGCAGTATGACCGGGACAGGGGGCAGAACTAATGAAAAACTGTTTTTT.

This clonotype was counted many times. This chain connects TRBV4-3 to TRBJ1-2, with 7 positions matching TRBD1. There are 17 residues in the CDR3. Per germline, CDR1 LGHNA and CDR2 YSLEER. The V gene end was trimmed by 0 bases and the J gene end by 1 base; junction bases not matched to a gene: 8. The CDR3 region has the DNA TGCGCCAGCAGCCAAGAACCCGGACAGGAGGTTAACTATGGCTACACCTTC. This sequence encodes CASSQEPGQEVNYGYTF.

This clonotype has a handful of counts. The chain has TRBV28 and TRBJ1-3; D ambiguous. V was shortened by 6 bases and J by 0 bases, with 9 bases between the two germline ends. This CDR3 is 14 amino acids long. Germline values: CDR1 MDHEN, CDR2 SYDVKM. The CDR3 bases are TGTGCCAGCAGCCGAGCAGACTCTGGAAACACCATATATTTT. Protein product: CASSRADSGNTIYF.